Shown below are 18 T cell receptor beta chains from a single sample sequenced in a study of identical twins. TCRdb re-analysed the 5' RACE reads in MiXCR, keeping a single row per CDR3 protein. The repertoire holds approximately 630,000 distinct CDR3 sequences, with just over 7% as singletons. These data also formed part of another study, on yellow fever vaccine responses in identical twins.

The source material was PBMCs. These TCRs come from a young woman in good health.

This clonotype was seen a few times. The rearrangement joins TRBV4-2 to TRBJ1-4, with 9 bases identical to TRBD1. V shed 0 bases, J shed 8 bases, and the junction held 10 bases outside the gene matches. In germline, CDR1 is LGHNA, CDR2 YNFKEQ. The CDR3 sequence is 17 residues long. The CDR3 DNA follows: TGTGCCAGCAGCCAAGACACCCTCACAGGGGGCGGCGAAAAACTGTTTTTT. It codes for CASSQDTLTGGGEKLFF.

This clonotype was detected many times. The V and J genes are TRBV7-2 and TRBJ2-3; 11 bases line up with TRBD2. Looked up from germline, CDR1 is SGHTA and CDR2 is FQGNSA. The V gene end was trimmed by 3 bases and the J gene end by 6 bases; junction bases not matched to a gene: 5. The CDR3 extends over 15 amino acids. This chain's CDR3 is CASSFSGGVGDTQYF. CDR3 sequence (DNA): TGTGCCAGCAGCTTTAGCGGGGGGGTAGGGGATACGCAGTATTTT.

To note about this clonotype: This is likely a read error, given that the CDR3 carries no conserved phenylalanine or tryptophan at its end. The chain recombines TRBV9 with TRBJ2-2, with D possibly called TRBD1 or TRBD2 (5 bases each). Deletions cut 1 base from V and 0 bases from J, with 7 bases between. In germline, CDR1 is SGDLS, CDR2 YYNGEE. This CDR3 spans 15 amino acids. CDR3 in DNA: TGTGCCAGCAGCGTACAGGGAGCGAACACCGGGGAGCTGTTTTTA. Amino acids: CASSVQGANTGELFL.

This clonotype was counted only a few times. The chain uses TRBV29-1 and TRBJ1-2; 10 bases are shared with TRBD1. Germline CDR1 and CDR2: SQVTM and ANQGSEA. With 5 bases clipped from V and 1 base from J, the junction kept 7 bases outside the gene matches. The CDR3 contains 15 residues. The CDR3 loop is CSVRLGTGVNYGYTF. The CDR3 DNA sequence: TGCAGCGTTCGCCTCGGGACAGGGGTTAACTATGGCTACACCTTC.

This clonotype has just a few counts. The chain uses TRBV12-3 or TRBV12-4 and TRBJ2-7; D not resolved. V dropped 6 bases and J dropped 2 bases, with 14 bases sitting between them. The CDR3 has 14 amino acids. The CDR3 DNA is TGTGCCAGCAGGCCCGACAAGCGCCCCTACGAGCAGTACGTC. It is translated as CASRPDKRPYEQYV.

This clonotype was seen ten or more times. V usage is TRBV4-1 and J usage is TRBJ2-5, with 12 bases aligning to TRBD2. Germline-derived CDR1 and CDR2 are MGHRA and YSYEKL. The CDR3 has 16 residues. Trimming cost V 1 base and J 1 base; bases outside gene matches: 1. CDR3 DNA sequence: TGCGCCAGCAGCCAAGGGACTAGCGGGGCCCAAGAGACCCAGTACTTC. This gives the protein CASSQGTSGAQETQYF.

In its sample, this clonotype was seen many times. The chain links TRBV12-3 or TRBV12-4 to TRBJ2-5, with 13 bases identical to TRBD2. This CDR3 contains 16 residues. V gave up 1 base and J gave up 4 bases; unmatched junction bases: 3. The CDR3 here is CASSLGRLAGGETQYF. The CDR3 coding sequence is TGTGCCAGCAGTTTAGGGAGACTAGCGGGAGGAGAGACCCAGTACTTC.

J is TRBJ1-2 and V is TRBV12-3 or TRBV12-4, with a weak D call TRBD1 (5 bases). The CDR3 length is 14 residues. Trimming pared 3 bases from V and 8 bases from J, leaving 16 bases between. CDR3 protein: CASSFGGRVEGYTF. The CDR3 DNA is TGTGCCAGCAGTTTCGGGGGAAGGGTCGAGGGCTACACCTTC.

This rearrangement joins TRBV7-8 to TRBJ2-7; 7 nucleotides agree with TRBD1. Germline-derived CDR1 and CDR2 are SGHVS and FQNEAQ. The ends lost 5 bases at V and 0 bases at J; junction bases unmatched: 10. There are 16 residues in the CDR3. The CDR3 nucleotides are TGTGCCAGCAGCCACCCCCGGGACAGCAGCTCCTACGAGCAGTACTTC. Translating it yields CASSHPRDSSSYEQYF. Filled out from reference TRBV7-8 and TRBJ2-7, the complete variable domain reads GAGVSQSPRYKVAKRGQDVALRCDPISGHVSLFWYQQALGQGPEFLTYFQNEAQLDKSGLPSDRFFAERPEGSVSTLKIQRTQQEDSAVYLCASSHPRDSSSYEQYFGPGTRLTVT.

The table lists this clonotype with many counts. The chain combines TRBV5-4 with TRBJ2-3; D is unclear. The length of the CDR3 is 12 residues. Germline assignment: CDR1 SGHNT and CDR2 YYREEE (reference sequence). Between the trimmed V and J ends, which lost 3 bases and 2 bases, there was a span of 4 bases. CDR3 amino acids: CASSYDTDTQYF. The CDR3 nucleotides read TGTGCCAGCAGCTATGACACAGATACGCAGTATTTT.

In this sample, this clonotype turned up a few times. This chain connects TRBV2 to TRBJ2-1; D possibly uses TRBD1 or TRBD2 (5 bases each). The CDR3 sequence is 16 residues long. Looked up from germline, CDR1 is SNHLY and CDR2 is FYNNEI. V dropped 2 bases and J dropped 9 bases, with 20 bases sitting between them. CDR3 coding DNA: TGTGCCAGCAGTGAATATCGGGACCCCCCTTGGGGTGAGCAGTTCTTC. It yields the protein CASSEYRDPPWGEQFF. Using reference TRBV2 and TRBJ2-1 for the parts outside the CDR3, the full variable domain is EPEVTQTPSHQVTQMGQEVILRCVPISNHLYFYWYRQILGQKVEFLVSFYNNEISEKSEIFDDQFSVERPDGSNFTLKIRSTKLEDSAMYFCASSEYRDPPWGEQFFGPGTRLTVL.

This clonotype came up many times. V gene TRBV5-1 combines with J gene TRBJ2-2; D call uncertain. This CDR3 has 13 amino acids. Trimming pared 5 bases from V and 6 bases from J, leaving 11 bases between. Looked up from germline, CDR1 is SGHRS and CDR2 is YFSETQ. CDR3 nucleotides: TGCGCCAGCAGTGGAAGGTTCCCCGGGGAGCTGTTTTTT. Its translation: CASSGRFPGELFF.

This clonotype was picked up a small number of times. This chain links TRBV20-1 with TRBJ1-1; maybe TRBD1 (6 bases). This CDR3 contains 12 residues. Germline values: CDR1 DFQATT, CDR2 SNEGSKA (reference sequence). The chain's CDR3 is CGQDRLNTEAFF. The CDR3 DNA follows: TGCGGTCAGGACAGACTGAACACTGAAGCTTTCTTT.

The rearrangement uses TRBV9 and TRBJ2-5; TRBD2 matches 8 bases. The V segment lost 0 bases and the J segment 2 bases; nucleotides outside the gene matches: 6. Germline V gene sequence: CDR1 SGDLS, CDR2 YYNGEE. The CDR3 length is 16 residues. The CDR3 nucleotides read TGTGCCAGCAGCGTAGGTACTAGCGGTTTGCAAGAGACCCAGTACTTC. Protein: CASSVGTSGLQETQYF.

This clonotype was detected many times. The rearrangement uses TRBV2 and TRBJ2-1; D unresolved. Germline CDR1 reads SNHLY; CDR2 reads FYNNEI. This CDR3 is built from 13 residues. Trimming pared 4 bases from V and 3 bases from J, leaving 7 bases between. The CDR3 DNA sequence: TGTGCCAGCAGTGTAGTGGTCTACAATGAGCAGTTCTTC. This encodes CASSVVVYNEQFF.

This chain connects TRBV25-1 to TRBJ2-1, with D perhaps TRBD2 (6 bases). The length of the CDR3 is 13 residues. Between the trimmed V and J ends, which lost 6 bases and 6 bases, there was a span of 12 bases. Germline assignment: CDR1 MGHDK and CDR2 SYGVNS. CDR3 coding DNA: TGTGCCAGCAGCCTATTAGCGGTCAATGAGCAGTTCTTC. Its protein is CASSLLAVNEQFF. The full variable domain, with the rest looked up from reference TRBV25-1 and TRBJ2-1, is EADIYQTPRYLVIGTGKKITLECSQTMGHDKMYWYQQDPGMELHLIHYSYGVNSTEKGDLSSESTVSRIRTEHFPLTLESARPSHTSQYLCASSLLAVNEQFFGPGTRLTVL.

This clonotype has more than one count but fewer than ten. V and J are TRBV7-8 and TRBJ2-7, with 7 nucleotides matching TRBD2. The CDR3 is 17 amino acids. V was clipped by 4 bases and J by 5 bases; unmatched bases: 17. Germline values: CDR1 SGHVS, CDR2 FQNEAQ. The CDR3 here is CASSSGTLRGSLDEQYF. In DNA, the CDR3 is TGTGCCAGCAGCTCTGGGACTCTTCGCGGGAGTCTCGACGAGCAGTACTTC.

V and J are TRBV20-1 and TRBJ2-3; no firm D call. The germline gives CDR1 DFQATT, CDR2 SNEGSKA (reference sequence). CDR3 length: 14 amino acids. V was clipped by 6 bases and J by 0 bases, with 13 bases between them. In DNA form, the CDR3 reads TGCAGTGCAATATCCCTCCGGAGCACAGATACGCAGTATTTT. Translated: CSAISLRSTDTQYF.